Shown below are 27 T cell receptor beta chains from a single sample sequenced in a study of PD-1 blockade in classical Hodgkin lymphoma. Using immunoSEQ multiplex PCR, the repertoire was profiled, and TCRdb retains in-frame clones only, with some absent. The data hold 29,000 or so clones, with 55% to 75% observed a single time. Patients all relapsed after autologous stem cell transplantation, and there was variation in brentuximab vedotin exposure. The sample in question was peripheral blood mononuclear cells (PBMCs), obtained before the second cycle of nivolumab. The receptors come from a human donor with classical Hodgkin lymphoma.

The chain links TRBV11-1 to TRBJ2-5; the D gene could be TRBD1 or TRBD2 (5 bases each). Trimming shortened V by 5 bases and J by 4 bases, and 20 bases separated the two germline ends. CDR1 and CDR2 (germline): SGHAT, FQDESV (reference sequence). The CDR3 sequence is 16 residues long. The CDR3 sequence: CASSPRGVAGRETQYF. The CDR3 DNA reads TGTGCCAGCAGCCCAAGAGGGGTGGCAGGGAGAGAGACCCAGTACTTC. Looking up the rest from reference TRBV11-1 and TRBJ2-5 gives the full variable domain: EAEVAQSPRYKITEKSQAVAFWCDPISGHATLYWYRQILGQGPELLVQFQDESVVDDSQLPKDRFSAERLKGVDSTLKIQPAELGDSAMYLCASSPRGVAGRETQYFGPGTRLLVL.

This clone was recorded once. For the CDR3, the DNA is TGTGCCAGCACTAGCGGTTACAATGAGCAGTTCTTC. As protein: CASTSGYNEQFF. The gene calls are TRBV27 and TRBJ2-1; 7 nucleotides agree with TRBD2. Germline CDR1 and CDR2: MNHEY and SMNVEV (reference sequence). CDR3 length: 12 amino acids. V lost 7 bases and J lost 4; bases outside the gene matches: 1.

This clone was observed once. The rearrangement uses TRBV5-1 and TRBJ1-2, with 8 positions matching TRBD1. The CDR3 runs 13 residues. Germline V gene lookup returns CDR1 SGHRS and CDR2 YFSETQ. Trimming took 4 bases from V and 8 from J; bases not matched to a gene: 7. This CDR3 reads CASSPGQGEGYTF. The CDR3 DNA sequence: TGCGCCAGCAGCCCAGGACAGGGAGAGGGCTACACCTTC.

The rearrangement joins TRBV18 to TRBJ1-3; 8 bases map to TRBD1. Germline CDR1 is KGHSH and CDR2 is LQKENI. CDR3 length equals 17 residues. The V gene end was trimmed by 2 bases and the J gene end by 1 base; junction bases not matched to a gene: 7. CDR3: CASSPIGQGKSGNTIYF. The CDR3 bases are TGTGCCAGCTCACCAATCGGACAGGGTAAATCTGGAAACACCATATATTTT.

Points on this clone: Other DNA variants within this sample encode the same CDR3. The V gene is TRBV6-5, the J gene TRBJ2-5; D gene uncertain. Germline CDR1 and CDR2: MNHEY and SVGAGI. The V and J ends lost 2 bases and 4 bases respectively, with 8 bases between them. The CDR3 loop spans 13 amino acids. The CDR3 loop reads CASSYGVVETQYF. The CDR3 nucleotides are TGTGCCAGCAGTTACGGGGTCGTAGAGACCCAGTACTTC.

In this sample, this clone turned up a few times. The V gene is TRBV6-4, the J gene TRBJ2-7; no reliable D call. The CDR3 totals 14 residues. V was cut by 2 bases and J by 2 bases, with 10 bases left in between. Per the germline V gene, CDR1 is MRHNA and CDR2 is SNTAGT. The DNA for the CDR3 is TGTGCCAGCAGTGACCCGAGCGATACCTACGAGCAGTACGTC. Protein sequence: CASSDPSDTYEQYV.

The V and J genes are TRBV4-2 and TRBJ1-2; 7 bases fit TRBD1. Trimming at V came to 1 base and at J to 1 base, leaving 9 bases not matched to a gene. The CDR3 consists of 17 residues. Germline CDR1 and CDR2: LGHNA and YNFKEQ. The CDR3 sequence is CASSQALGQAFNYGYTF. The DNA for the CDR3 is TGTGCCAGCAGCCAAGCCCTCGGACAGGCGTTTAACTATGGCTACACCTTC.

This sequence joins TRBV4-1 and TRBJ1-1; TRBD1 is a possible D gene (5 bases). The germline gives CDR1 MGHRA, CDR2 YSYEKL. CDR3 length: 16 residues. V was pared by 2 bases and J by 3 bases, with 16 bases between. The CDR3 nucleotides are TGCGCCAGCAGCCAACAGGGTGACAGTTGGGACACTGAAGCTTTCTTT. It codes for CASSQQGDSWDTEAFF.

For the CDR3, the DNA is TGTGCCAGCAGTTACTCGCCCCTTTGGGATGGCTACACCTTC. Protein: CASSYSPLWDGYTF. V usage is TRBV6-5 and J usage is TRBJ1-2; D uncertain. Trimming removed 0 bases from V and 6 bases from J, with 11 bases in between. Germline-derived CDR1 and CDR2 are MNHEY and SVGAGI. The CDR3 has 14 residues.

CDR3 sequence: CASSTLAGYITDTQYF. The CDR3, as DNA: TGTGCCAGCAGTACCCTGGCGGGGTACATCACAGATACGCAGTATTTT. This sequence joins TRBV28 and TRBJ2-3, with D tentatively TRBD2 (6 bases). The germline gives CDR1 MDHEN, CDR2 SYDVKM. The CDR3 length is 16 residues. V lost 5 bases and J lost 2, with 17 bases in between.

This clone is a singleton in its sample. The rearrangement links TRBV2 to TRBJ2-5, with 10 bases matching TRBD2. J gave up 9 bases and V 4 bases, and 5 bases lay outside the gene matches. CDR1 and CDR2 (germline): SNHLY, FYNNEI. This CDR3 spans 13 amino acids. The CDR3 reads CASSVERGGSQYF. CDR3 coding DNA: TGTGCCAGCAGTGTCGAGCGGGGGGGGTCCCAGTACTTC.

The rearrangement uses TRBV5-1 and TRBJ2-3; 15 nucleotides align to TRBD2. The CDR3 runs to 18 residues. The J segment lost 6 bases and the V segment lost 3 bases, leaving 11 bases of the junction unmatched. CDR1 is SGHRS, CDR2 YFSETQ, per germline. The CDR3 DNA sequence: TGCGCCAGCAGCTACGGGACTAGCGGGGGGTATCGAGTTGATACGCAGTATTTT. Its protein is CASSYGTSGGYRVDTQYF.

The chain couples TRBV4-1 to TRBJ1-1, with D hard to call. CDR1 and CDR2 from the germline V gene are MGHRA and YSYEKL. Trimming cost V 0 bases and J 7 bases, with 15 bases left between them. The CDR3 loop spans 15 amino acids. DNA of the CDR3: TGCGCCAGCAGCCAAGATGCGAGCACGGGCCTTGAAGCTTTCTTT. Amino acids: CASSQDASTGLEAFF.

This rearrangement joins TRBV4-3 to TRBJ1-1, with D possibly matching TRBD1 (5 bases). CDR1 and CDR2 (germline): LGHNA, YSLEER. The CDR3 spans 15 residues. The V end was cut by 4 bases, the J end by 5 bases, with 17 bases between. CDR3 coding DNA: TGCGCCAGCAGCCCAGACGTACAGGCGGATACTGAAGCTTTCTTT. Protein sequence: CASSPDVQADTEAFF.

This clone has more than one count but fewer than ten. The chain is built from TRBV12-1 and TRBJ1-6; the table's D call TRBD1 went unverified against the DNA. TRBV12-1 represents a pseudogene. The CDR3 totals 16 residues. CDR3 DNA sequence: TGTGCCAGCAGCCGAACCGGACAGGGCGAATATTCACCCCTCCACTTT. Protein: CASSRTGQGEYSPLHF.

A few counts support this clone. This chain's CDR3 is CASSQEGTGGGYTF. The DNA for the CDR3 is TGTGCCAGCAGCCAAGAAGGGACAGGGGGGGGCTACACCTTC. The chain uses TRBV4-2 and TRBJ1-2; 11 positions agree with TRBD1. The CDR3 consists of 14 residues. Germline CDR1 LGHNA, CDR2 YNFKEQ. The V segment lost 0 bases and the J segment 8 bases; nucleotides outside the gene matches: 2.

V gene TRBV29-1 combines with J gene TRBJ2-5; maybe TRBD2 (6 bases). The CDR3 runs 13 residues. V lost 3 bases and J lost 4, with 12 bases in between. Germline V gives CDR1 SQVTM, CDR2 ANQGSEA. CDR3 region: CSVDQASAETQYF. CDR3 nucleotide sequence: TGCAGCGTTGATCAGGCTAGCGCAGAGACCCAGTACTTC.

This clone appeared many times. The CDR3 DNA follows: TGCGCCAGCAGCCCCGGGAACCCAACGGATACGCAGTATTTT. Amino acid sequence: CASSPGNPTDTQYF. The chain combines TRBV5-1 with TRBJ2-3; D may be TRBD2 (5 bases). With 4 bases removed from V and 6 bases from J, the gap between germline ends came to 15 bases. Germline CDR1 is SGHRS and CDR2 is YFSETQ. The CDR3 has 14 amino acids.

The chain combines TRBV6-1 with TRBJ2-2; 8 nucleotides agree with TRBD1. V lost 5 bases and J lost 4; bases outside the gene matches: 6. The germline gives CDR1 MNHNS, CDR2 SASEGT. The CDR3 is 15 residues long. In DNA form, the CDR3 reads TGTGCCAGCAGTCGAGGGACAGGTCCCACCGGGGAGCTGTTTTTT. This sequence encodes CASSRGTGPTGELFF.

The V gene is TRBV2, the J gene TRBJ2-1; 9 nucleotides align to TRBD2. Germline CDR1 SNHLY, CDR2 FYNNEI. With 4 bases clipped from V and 9 bases from J, the junction kept 10 bases outside the gene matches. There are 15 residues in the CDR3. This CDR3 is CASSVVAGGLVEQFF. The CDR3 DNA is TGTGCCAGCAGTGTGGTGGCGGGGGGGCTTGTTGAGCAGTTCTTC.

The chain couples TRBV4-1 to TRBJ1-5; 8 bases fit TRBD1. The CDR3 totals 15 residues. The germline V gene encodes CDR1 MGHRA and CDR2 YSYEKL. The J segment lost 4 bases and the V segment lost 4 bases, leaving 6 bases of the junction unmatched. The DNA for the CDR3 is TGCGCCAGCAGCCCTTGGACAGGGATGAATCAGCCCCAGCATTTT. Protein sequence: CASSPWTGMNQPQHF.

The sample holds one count of this clone. The genes are TRBV7-9 and TRBJ2-3; D not certain. V gave up 4 bases and J gave up 2 bases, with 10 bases separating them. The CDR3 runs 14 residues. Germline V gene sequence: CDR1 SEHNR, CDR2 FQNEAQ (reference sequence). CDR3 sequence (DNA): TGTGCCAGCAGCTCGACTCGAGACACAGATACGCAGTATTTT. It yields the protein CASSSTRDTDTQYF.

The genes are TRBV6-4 and TRBJ2-3; possibly TRBD2 for D (5 bases). Trimming pared 4 bases from V and 1 base from J, leaving 12 bases between. Per the germline V gene, CDR1 is MRHNA and CDR2 is SNTAGT. This CDR3 spans 15 amino acids. As DNA, the CDR3 is TGTGCCAGCAGTGCAGCGGCGGGTGGCACAGATACGCAGTATTTT. It encodes CASSAAAGGTDTQYF.

V usage is TRBV5-1 and J usage is TRBJ2-3; no firm D call. The germline CDR1 and CDR2 sequences are SGHRS and YFSETQ. The CDR3 runs to 13 residues. V shed 4 bases and J shed 3 bases, with 9 bases lying between them. CDR3 coding DNA: TGCGCCAGCAGCCTGGAGCCGACAGATACGCAGTATTTT. Its translation: CASSLEPTDTQYF.

This chain links TRBV2 with TRBJ1-2; D remains unclear. Germline V gene lookup returns CDR1 SNHLY and CDR2 FYNNEI. This CDR3 has 12 residues. Trimming shortened V by 3 bases and J by 8 bases, and 10 bases separated the two germline ends. CDR3 residues: CASSDRTRGYTF. In DNA, the CDR3 is TGTGCCAGCAGTGACCGGACGCGGGGCTACACCTTC.

J is TRBJ1-2 and V is TRBV27; D gene ambiguous. Trimming stripped 0 bases from V and 8 bases from J, with 13 bases between. CDR3 length equals 14 residues. CDR1 MNHEY and CDR2 SMNVEV come from the germline V gene (reference sequence). This chain's CDR3 is CASSLSGPGYGYTF. In DNA form, the CDR3 reads TGTGCCAGCAGTTTATCAGGGCCTGGGTACGGCTACACCTTC.

The rearrangement links TRBV19 to TRBJ2-7; 8 nucleotides line up with TRBD1. Germline trimming cut 4 bases from V and 1 base from J; bases unmatched to any gene: 3. Germline-derived CDR1 and CDR2 are LNHDA and SQIVND (reference sequence). The CDR3 covers 14 residues. The CDR3 is CASSTTGASYEQYF. As DNA, the CDR3 is TGTGCCAGTAGTACGACAGGGGCTTCCTACGAGCAGTACTTC.